At least ten counts were recorded for the clone carrying this T cell receptor (beta chain). What it recognizes is unknown. The sample belongs to a study of identical twins. General study points: The analysis was cross-sectional rather than longitudinal within donors.

A universal primer site was created by template switching, with the cDNA bearing unique molecular identifiers. A single record per CDR3 protein comes from TCRdb applying MiXCR to the 5' RACE reads. The repertoire holds around 550,000 distinct CDR3 sequences, roughly 15% seen once, with about 0.47% in the top ten. Every donor was a healthy Caucasian. The junction had 10 bases not matched to a gene; V was cut back by 7 bases and J by 4 bases. Germline loops: CDR1 SGHRS, CDR2 YFSETQ. This CDR3 is 15 amino acids long. This sample also belongs to another study, concerning yellow fever vaccine responses in identical twins.

This chain uses TRBV5-1 with TRBJ2-3, with 9 bases matching TRBD1. This TCR came from a woman younger than 35 in good health. The material sequenced was CD4+ T cells sorted from blood. CDR3 residues: CASGIRDRASDTQYF. In DNA form, the CDR3 reads TGCGCCAGCGGAATCCGGGACAGGGCCTCAGATACGCAGTATTTT.